This record covers a single T cell receptor (beta chain). What it binds is unknown. The record originates from a study of CD8 T cells in ankylosing spondylitis. Points from the study as a whole: Peripheral blood samples showed relatively rare disease-linked clones, and these clones were CD8+. Disease-linked clones were reportedly significantly enriched in matched ankylosing spondylitis synovial fluid. Apparently characteristic of ankylosing spondylitis blood was a TCR beta motif (eight highly homologous variants).

A quantitative 5'-RACE method, one with molecular barcodes, was used to make TCR beta libraries. Using its own MiXCR run on the 5' RACE reads, TCRdb lists one record per CDR3 protein. Of roughly 370,000 distinct CDR3 sequences in the sample, around 20% were seen once. CDR1 is MDHEN, CDR2 SYDVKM, per germline. The length of the CDR3 is 15 residues. V lost 2 bases and J 2 bases, leaving 12 bases between the germline ends. This TCR was sampled from a male donor with ankylosing spondylitis. This rearrangement joins TRBV28 to TRBJ1-1; D possibly corresponds to TRBD1 (6 bases). What was sequenced was blood, either unsorted or a sorted T cell fraction (not recorded which). The CDR3 region has the DNA TGTGCCAGCAGTTTACCCCGGGGGCATAACACTGAAGCTTTCTTT. Protein: CASSLPRGHNTEAFF.